This T cell receptor beta chain was identified during a study of cytomegalovirus exposure and HLA in healthy donors. About this clone itself: Antigen: not known.

Unmatched junction bases numbered 2, after V lost 5 bases and J lost 6 bases. Germline CDR1 reads SGHRS; CDR2 reads YFSETQ. The CDR3 covers 13 residues. The study, taken as a whole, reports: Rarity characterized most TCR sequences, yet some public TCRs appeared in many donors. The investigators catalogued 150 or so TCR beta chains as cytomegalovirus-associated.

PCR amplification relied on 60 Vbeta primers (plus 13 Jbeta primers). The assay was immunoSEQ multiplex PCR, and TCRdb's table has in-frame clones only and misses some. Of under 200,000 clones listed, roughly four fifths are singletons. The TCR originated in a woman aged 50 to 65 in good health and CMV-seronegative. The sequenced sample was PBMCs. V is TRBV5-1 and J is TRBJ2-1; 10 bases match TRBD2. The CDR3 nucleotides are TGCGCCAGCAGGCCTAGCGGGGGCAATGAGCAGTTCTTC. Translating gives CASRPSGGNEQFF.